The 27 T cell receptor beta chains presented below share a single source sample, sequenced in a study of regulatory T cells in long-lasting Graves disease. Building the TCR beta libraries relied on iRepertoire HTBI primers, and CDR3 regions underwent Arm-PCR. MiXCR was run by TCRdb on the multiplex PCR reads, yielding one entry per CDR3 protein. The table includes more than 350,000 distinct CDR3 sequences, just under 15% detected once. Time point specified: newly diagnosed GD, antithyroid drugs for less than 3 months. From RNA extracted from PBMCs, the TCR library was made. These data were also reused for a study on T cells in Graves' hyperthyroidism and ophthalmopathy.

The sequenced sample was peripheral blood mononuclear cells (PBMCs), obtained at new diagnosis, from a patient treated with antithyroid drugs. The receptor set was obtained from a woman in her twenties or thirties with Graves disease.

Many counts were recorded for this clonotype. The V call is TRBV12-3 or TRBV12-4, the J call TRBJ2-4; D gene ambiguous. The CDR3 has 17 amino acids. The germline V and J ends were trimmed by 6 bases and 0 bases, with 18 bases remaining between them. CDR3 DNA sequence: TGTGCCAGCAGCCGGACGCGAAGATCGGTAGCCAAAAACATTCAGTACTTC. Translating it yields CASSRTRRSVAKNIQYF.

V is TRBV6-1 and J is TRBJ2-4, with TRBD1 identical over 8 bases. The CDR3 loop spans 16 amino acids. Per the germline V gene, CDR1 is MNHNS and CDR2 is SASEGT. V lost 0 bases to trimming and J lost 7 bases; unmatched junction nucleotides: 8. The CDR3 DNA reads TGTGCCAGCAGTGAAGCACGTGGACAGGGATTTAACATTCAGTACTTC. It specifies CASSEARGQGFNIQYF.

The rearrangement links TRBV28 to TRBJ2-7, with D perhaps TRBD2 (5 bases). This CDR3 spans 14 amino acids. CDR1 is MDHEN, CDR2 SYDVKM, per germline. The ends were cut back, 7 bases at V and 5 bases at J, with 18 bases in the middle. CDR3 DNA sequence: TGTGCCAGCATTACCGCCGGGGTTCCCCACGAGCAGTACTTC. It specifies CASITAGVPHEQYF.

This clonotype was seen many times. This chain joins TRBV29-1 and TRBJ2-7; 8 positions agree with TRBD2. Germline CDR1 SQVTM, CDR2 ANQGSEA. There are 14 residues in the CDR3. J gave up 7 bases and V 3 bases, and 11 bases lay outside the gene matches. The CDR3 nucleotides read TGCAGCGTTGAGAAGACGGCGGGACTAGTAGAGCAGTACTTC. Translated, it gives CSVEKTAGLVEQYF.

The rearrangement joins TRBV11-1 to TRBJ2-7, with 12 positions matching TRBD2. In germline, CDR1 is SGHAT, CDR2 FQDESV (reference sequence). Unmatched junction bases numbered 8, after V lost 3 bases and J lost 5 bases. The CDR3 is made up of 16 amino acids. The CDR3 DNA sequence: TGTGCCAGCAGCTTCGGACTAGCGGGAATCAACAACGAGCAGTACTTC. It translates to CASSFGLAGINNEQYF.

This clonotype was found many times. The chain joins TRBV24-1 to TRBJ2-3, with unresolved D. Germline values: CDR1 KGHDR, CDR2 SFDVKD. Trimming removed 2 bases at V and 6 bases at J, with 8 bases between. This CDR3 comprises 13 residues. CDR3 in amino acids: CATSDSPGDTQYF. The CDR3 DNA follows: TGTGCCACCAGTGATTCCCCGGGCGATACGCAGTATTTT.

The CDR3 DNA reads as TGTGCCAGCAGTTTAACAGGGTCGGAGGAGCAGTACTTC. This gives the protein CASSLTGSEEQYF. The chain combines TRBV12-3 or TRBV12-4 with TRBJ2-7; TRBD1 might be the D (6 bases). The CDR3 contains 13 residues. The V end lost 2 bases, the J end lost 7 bases, and 12 bases lay between the germline ends.

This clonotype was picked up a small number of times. In DNA form, the CDR3 reads TGTGCCAGCAGCCGCTCCACGCTACAGGGGTACCAAGAGACCCAGTACTTC. It is translated as CASSRSTLQGYQETQYF. V and J are TRBV12-3 or TRBV12-4 and TRBJ2-5, with 7 bases matching TRBD1. After removal of 6 bases from V and 0 bases from J, the junction contained 13 bases not matched to a gene. CDR3 length: 17 amino acids.

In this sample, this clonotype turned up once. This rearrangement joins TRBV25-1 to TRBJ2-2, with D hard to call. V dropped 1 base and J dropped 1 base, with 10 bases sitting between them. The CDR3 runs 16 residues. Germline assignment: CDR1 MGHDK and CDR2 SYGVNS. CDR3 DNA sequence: TGTGCCAGCAGTGAATCTAGGGAAGGGAACACCGGGGAGCTGTTTTTT. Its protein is CASSESREGNTGELFF.

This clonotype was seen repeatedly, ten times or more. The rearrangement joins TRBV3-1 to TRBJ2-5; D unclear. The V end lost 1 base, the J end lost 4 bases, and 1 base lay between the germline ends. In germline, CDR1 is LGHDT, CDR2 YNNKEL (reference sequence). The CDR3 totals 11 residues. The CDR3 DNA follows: TGTGCCAGCAGCCAAGCAGAGACCCAGTACTTC. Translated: CASSQAETQYF.

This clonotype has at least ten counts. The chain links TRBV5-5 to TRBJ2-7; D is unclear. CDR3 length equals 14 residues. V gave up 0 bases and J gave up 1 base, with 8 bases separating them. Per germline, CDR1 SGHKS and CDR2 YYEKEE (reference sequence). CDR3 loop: CASSLAAQSYEQYF. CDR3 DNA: TGTGCCAGCAGCTTGGCCGCACAGTCCTACGAGCAGTACTTC.

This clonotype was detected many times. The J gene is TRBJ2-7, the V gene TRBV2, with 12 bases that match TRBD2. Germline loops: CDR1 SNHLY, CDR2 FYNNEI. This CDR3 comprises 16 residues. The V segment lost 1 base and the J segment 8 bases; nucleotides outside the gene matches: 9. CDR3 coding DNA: TGTGCCAGCAGTGAAGGTGGGGGACTAGCGGGTACGCAGCAGTACTTC. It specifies CASSEGGGLAGTQQYF.

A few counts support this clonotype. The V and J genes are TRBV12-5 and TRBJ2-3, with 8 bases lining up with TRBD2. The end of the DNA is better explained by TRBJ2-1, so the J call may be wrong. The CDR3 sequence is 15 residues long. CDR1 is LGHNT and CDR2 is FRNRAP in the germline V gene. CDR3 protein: CASGLVILAGNEQFF. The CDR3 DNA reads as TGTGCTAGTGGTTTGGTAATTCTAGCGGGCAATGAGCAGTTCTTC.

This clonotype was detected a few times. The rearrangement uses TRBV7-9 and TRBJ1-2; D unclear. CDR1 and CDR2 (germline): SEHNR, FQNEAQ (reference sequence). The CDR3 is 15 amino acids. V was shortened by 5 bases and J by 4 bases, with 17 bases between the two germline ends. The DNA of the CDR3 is TGTGCCAGCAGCCCCGGGCCGCAAAACCGCTATGGCTACACCTTC. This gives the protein CASSPGPQNRYGYTF.

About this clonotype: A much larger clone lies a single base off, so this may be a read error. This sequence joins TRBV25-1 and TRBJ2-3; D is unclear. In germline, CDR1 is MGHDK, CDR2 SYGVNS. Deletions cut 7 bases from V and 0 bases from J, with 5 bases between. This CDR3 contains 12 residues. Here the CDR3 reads CASTISTDTQYF. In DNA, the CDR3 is TGTGCCAGCACCATCAGCACAGATACGCAGTATTTT.

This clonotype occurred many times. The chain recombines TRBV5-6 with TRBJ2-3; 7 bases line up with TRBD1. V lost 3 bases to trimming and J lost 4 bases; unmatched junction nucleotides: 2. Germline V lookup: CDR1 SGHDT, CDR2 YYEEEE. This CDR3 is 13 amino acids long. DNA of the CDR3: TGTGCCAGCAGCTGGGGACAGCCAGATACGCAGTATTTT. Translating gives CASSWGQPDTQYF.

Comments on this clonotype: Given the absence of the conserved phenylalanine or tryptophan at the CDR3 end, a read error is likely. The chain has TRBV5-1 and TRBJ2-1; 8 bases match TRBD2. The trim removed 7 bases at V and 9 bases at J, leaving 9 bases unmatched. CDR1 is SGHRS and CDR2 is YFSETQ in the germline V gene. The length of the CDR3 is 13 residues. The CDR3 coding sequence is TGCGCCAGCCGGATTAGCGGGGTCGGTGAGCAGTTCTGC. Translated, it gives CASRISGVGEQFC.

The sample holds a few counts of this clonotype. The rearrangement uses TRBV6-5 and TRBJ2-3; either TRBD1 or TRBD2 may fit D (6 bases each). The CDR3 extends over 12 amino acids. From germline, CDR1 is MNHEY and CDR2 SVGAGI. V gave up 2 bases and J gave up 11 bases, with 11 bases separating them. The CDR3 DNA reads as TGTGCCAGCAGTTACCAGGGGACTCTGCAGTATTTT. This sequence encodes CASSYQGTLQYF.

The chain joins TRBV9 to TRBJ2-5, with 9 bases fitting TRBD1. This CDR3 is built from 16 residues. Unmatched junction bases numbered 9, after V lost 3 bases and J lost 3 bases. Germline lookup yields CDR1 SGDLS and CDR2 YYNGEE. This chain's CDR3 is CASSEGTGGAKETQYF. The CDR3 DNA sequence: TGTGCCAGCAGCGAGGGAACAGGGGGCGCGAAAGAGACCCAGTACTTC.

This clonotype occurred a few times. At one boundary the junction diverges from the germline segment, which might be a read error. The DNA of the CDR3 is TGTGCCAGCAGCTTAGGTGCAGAGTCCGATTTC. As protein: CASSLGAESDF. This rearrangement joins TRBV13 to TRBJ2-7, with D uncertain. Germline assignment: CDR1 PRHDT and CDR2 FYEKMQ (reference sequence). The CDR3 consists of 11 residues.

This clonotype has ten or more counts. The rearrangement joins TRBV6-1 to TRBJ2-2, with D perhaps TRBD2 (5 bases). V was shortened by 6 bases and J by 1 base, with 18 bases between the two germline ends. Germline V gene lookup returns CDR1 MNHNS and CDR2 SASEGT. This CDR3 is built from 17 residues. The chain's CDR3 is CASSVGVWAGNTGELFF. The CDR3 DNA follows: TGTGCCAGCAGCGTGGGAGTCTGGGCGGGGAACACCGGGGAGCTGTTTTTT.

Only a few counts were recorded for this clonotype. The CDR3 nucleotides read TGTGCCAGTAGTATAGTAGGGACTAGCGGGAGGGCCAGAAACTATGAGCAGTTCTTC. Its protein is CASSIVGTSGRARNYEQFF. This sequence joins TRBV19 and TRBJ2-1, with 16 bases lining up with TRBD2. CDR3 length equals 19 residues. Germline lookup yields CDR1 LNHDA and CDR2 SQIVND (reference sequence). The trim removed 1 base at V and 8 bases at J, leaving 11 bases unmatched.

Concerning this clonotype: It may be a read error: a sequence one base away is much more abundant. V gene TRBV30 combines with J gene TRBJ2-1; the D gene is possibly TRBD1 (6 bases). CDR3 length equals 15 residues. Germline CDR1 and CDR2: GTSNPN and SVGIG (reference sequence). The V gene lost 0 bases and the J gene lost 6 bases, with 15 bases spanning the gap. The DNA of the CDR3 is TGTGCCTGGAGTGTTGGTTCAGGGGCCTGCAATGAGCAGTTCTTC. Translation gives CAWSVGSGACNEQFF.

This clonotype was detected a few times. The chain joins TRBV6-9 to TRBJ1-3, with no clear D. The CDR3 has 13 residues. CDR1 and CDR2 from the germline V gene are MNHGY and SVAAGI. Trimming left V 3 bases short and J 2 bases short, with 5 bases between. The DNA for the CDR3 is TGTGCCAGCAGTTACGACCCTGGAAACACCATATATTTT. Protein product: CASSYDPGNTIYF.

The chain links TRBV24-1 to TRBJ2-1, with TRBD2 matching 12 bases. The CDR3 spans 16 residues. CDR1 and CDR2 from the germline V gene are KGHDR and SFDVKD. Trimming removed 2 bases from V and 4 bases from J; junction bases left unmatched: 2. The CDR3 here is CATSDSGTSGYNEQFF. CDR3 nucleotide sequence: TGTGCCACCAGTGATTCCGGGACTAGCGGGTACAATGAGCAGTTCTTC.

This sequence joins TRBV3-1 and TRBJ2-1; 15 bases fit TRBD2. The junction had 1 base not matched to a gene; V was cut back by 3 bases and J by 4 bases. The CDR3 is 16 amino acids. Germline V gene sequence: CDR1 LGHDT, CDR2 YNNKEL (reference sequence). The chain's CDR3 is CASSQGLAGGYNEQFF. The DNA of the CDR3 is TGTGCCAGCAGCCAGGGACTAGCGGGGGGATACAATGAGCAGTTCTTC.

CDR3 DNA sequence: TGTGCCATCTCGGGGGGGGCCGGAGGCTACACCTTC. This sequence encodes CAISGGAGGYTF. The gene calls are TRBV10-3 and TRBJ1-2; tentatively, D is TRBD1 (6 bases). This CDR3 is built from 12 residues. Germline-derived CDR1 and CDR2 are ENHRY and SYGVKD. Trimming removed 8 bases from V and 8 bases from J, with 15 bases in between.